Presented here are 23 T cell receptor beta chains from one specimen sequenced in a study of OX40 agonist ivuxolimab in advanced cancers. TCRdb's table, derived via immunoSEQ multiplex PCR, lists solely in-frame clones and lacks some. The data hold tens of thousands of clones, with about 85% observed a single time. Here the sequenced sample was CD4+ or CD8+ T cells sorted from blood, taken in a trial of the OX40 agonist ivuxolimab. The receptors here all came from an adult with an advanced solid tumor such as melanoma, head and neck, liver or kidney cancer.

The table lists this clone with a few counts. The chain combines TRBV6-1 with TRBJ1-5, with a possible D match to TRBD1 (6 bases). Germline-derived CDR1 and CDR2 are MNHNS and SASEGT. Between the trimmed V and J ends, which lost 6 bases and 5 bases, there was a span of 8 bases. The CDR3 spans 12 residues. This CDR3 reads CASSTGHQPQHF. CDR3 in DNA: TGTGCCAGCAGCACAGGGCATCAGCCCCAGCATTTT.

The chain uses TRBV28 and TRBJ2-3; a possible D gene is TRBD1 (6 bases). The V gene lost 10 bases and the J gene lost 2 bases, with 13 bases spanning the gap. The length of the CDR3 is 13 residues. Germline CDR1 reads MDHEN; CDR2 reads SYDVKM. CDR3 nucleotides: TGTGCCATCCACAGGGAGTTCACAGATACGCAGTATTTT. It is translated as CAIHREFTDTQYF.

The J gene is TRBJ2-1, the V gene TRBV29-1; D not resolved. Germline V gives CDR1 SQVTM, CDR2 ANQGSEA. CDR3 length: 10 amino acids. Trimming stripped 7 bases from V and 6 bases from J, with 7 bases between. CDR3 amino acids: CSAQVNEQFF. The CDR3 DNA reads TGCAGCGCCCAGGTCAATGAGCAGTTCTTC.

The rearrangement joins TRBV6-5 to TRBJ2-1; D is ambiguous. V was pared by 7 bases and J by 2 bases, with 15 bases between. The germline CDR1 and CDR2 sequences are MNHEY and SVGAGI. This CDR3 contains 15 residues. The CDR3 bases are TGTGCCAGCAAACACTCGGTTAAAGCCTACAATGAGCAGTTCTTC. It yields the protein CASKHSVKAYNEQFF.

V usage is TRBV5-6 and J usage is TRBJ2-2; possible D gene TRBD1, 5 bases. CDR3 length equals 16 residues. V gave up 4 bases and J gave up 2 bases, with 15 bases separating them. Looked up from germline, CDR1 is SGHDT and CDR2 is YYEEEE. The CDR3 loop reads CASSPRYQGNTGELFF. The CDR3 DNA follows: TGTGCCAGCAGCCCGAGGTATCAGGGTAACACCGGGGAGCTGTTTTTT.

The rearrangement joins TRBV28 to TRBJ1-4, with 11 bases identical to TRBD1. Germline CDR1 reads MDHEN; CDR2 reads SYDVKM. With 4 bases clipped from V and 3 bases from J, the junction kept 7 bases outside the gene matches. The CDR3 consists of 17 residues. In DNA, the CDR3 is TGTGCCAGCAGTTACGTGGGACAGGGGGAAGCTAATGAAAAACTGTTTTTT. It encodes CASSYVGQGEANEKLFF.

This clone was observed a single time. The chain employs TRBV9 and TRBJ2-1; D perhaps matches TRBD2 (6 bases). Germline CDR1 is SGDLS and CDR2 is YYNGEE. The CDR3 is 15 residues long. Trimming pared 0 bases from V and 4 bases from J, leaving 11 bases between. CDR3: CASSVGGTQYNEQFF. The CDR3 DNA reads TGTGCCAGCAGCGTAGGAGGGACTCAATACAATGAGCAGTTCTTC.

This chain uses TRBV7-9 with TRBJ2-7, with D unresolved. The CDR3 covers 15 residues. Trimming left V 5 bases short and J 0 bases short, with 14 bases between. Per the germline V gene, CDR1 is SEHNR and CDR2 is FQNEAQ (reference sequence). CDR3 sequence: CASSDTAASSYEQYF. In nucleotides, the CDR3 is TGTGCCAGCAGCGACACGGCAGCAAGCTCCTACGAGCAGTACTTC.

This chain links TRBV27 with TRBJ2-1; perhaps TRBD2 as D (6 bases). Germline loops: CDR1 MNHEY, CDR2 SMNVEV (reference sequence). There are 13 residues in the CDR3. V lost 6 bases to trimming and J lost 12 bases, with 18 bases between them. The CDR3 reads CASRETGVQRQFF. CDR3 DNA sequence: TGTGCCAGCAGGGAAACGGGGGTACAGAGGCAGTTCTTC.

V gene TRBV6-6 combines with J gene TRBJ1-2, with D perhaps TRBD1 (6 bases). Trimming stripped 2 bases from V and 4 bases from J, with 8 bases between. Germline V lookup: CDR1 MNHNY, CDR2 SVGAGI (reference sequence). The CDR3 runs 13 residues. The CDR3 sequence: CASSYPDSYGYTF. DNA for the CDR3: TGTGCCAGCAGTTACCCGGACAGCTATGGCTACACCTTC.

The chain links TRBV5-1 to TRBJ1-1, with 8 bases aligning to TRBD1. V lost 4 bases to trimming and J lost 2 bases; unmatched junction nucleotides: 7. The CDR3 length is 15 residues. Germline CDR1 reads SGHRS; CDR2 reads YFSETQ. CDR3 DNA: TGCGCCAGCAGCCCGACAGGGGTTAAAAACACTGAAGCTTTCTTT. Translation: CASSPTGVKNTEAFF.

The V call is TRBV5-8, the J call TRBJ2-2, with D hard to call. The CDR3 has 15 residues. V lost 3 bases and J lost 3, with 12 bases in between. Germline-derived CDR1 and CDR2 are SGHTS and YDEGEE. CDR3 sequence (DNA): TGTGCCAGCAGCTGGGGTCAGAGTGACACCGGGGAGCTGTTTTTT. It encodes CASSWGQSDTGELFF.

This chain links TRBV5-5 with TRBJ1-5; D is unclear. V was cut by 0 bases and J by 1 base, with 17 bases left in between. The V gene's germline CDR1 is SGHKS and CDR2 YYEKEE (reference sequence). The CDR3 is 18 residues long. CDR3 sequence (DNA): TGTGCCAGCAGCTTGGCCCCTGGACTAGAGAGGAGCAATCAGCCCCAGCATTTT. Its translation is CASSLAPGLERSNQPQHF.

V usage is TRBV5-1 and J usage is TRBJ2-3; D might be TRBD2 (6 bases). CDR3 length: 16 amino acids. V was pared by 4 bases and J by 2 bases, with 17 bases between. CDR1 is SGHRS, CDR2 YFSETQ, per germline. Here the CDR3 reads CASSPTRGGLTDTQYF. In DNA, the CDR3 is TGCGCCAGCAGCCCCACGCGGGGAGGCCTCACAGATACGCAGTATTTT.

The J gene is TRBJ2-1, the V gene TRBV19, with D possibly called TRBD1 or TRBD2 (5 bases each). From germline, CDR1 is LNHDA and CDR2 SQIVND (reference sequence). V shed 6 bases and J shed 4 bases, with 13 bases lying between them. The CDR3 contains 14 residues. Here the CDR3 reads CASRSAGSYNEQFF. The CDR3 nucleotides are TGTGCCAGTAGATCGGCAGGGAGTTACAATGAGCAGTTCTTC.

V and J are TRBV2 and TRBJ2-1, with 11 bases aligning to TRBD2. Unmatched junction bases numbered 3, after V lost 5 bases and J lost 0 bases. This CDR3 is 16 amino acids long. The V gene's germline CDR1 is SNHLY and CDR2 FYNNEI. The chain's CDR3 is CASSISGRASYNEQFF. The CDR3 DNA reads as TGTGCCAGCAGTATTAGCGGGAGGGCCTCCTACAATGAGCAGTTCTTC.

This chain links TRBV7-9 with TRBJ1-6; D uncertain. V lost 4 bases to trimming and J lost 7 bases, with 8 bases between them. CDR1 and CDR2 from the germline V gene are SEHNR and FQNEAQ (reference sequence). The CDR3 consists of 13 residues. The CDR3 nucleotides read TGTGCCAGCAGCTCCCAACGGAATTCACCCCTCCACTTT. Protein product: CASSSQRNSPLHF.

The chain recombines TRBV7-9 with TRBJ2-5; possible D gene TRBD2, 6 bases. This CDR3 spans 11 amino acids. From germline, CDR1 is SEHNR and CDR2 FQNEAQ (reference sequence). The V and J ends lost 5 bases and 7 bases respectively, with 8 bases between them. This CDR3 reads CASSPGGTQYF. The CDR3 DNA reads TGTGCCAGCAGCCCCGGGGGGACCCAGTACTTC.

The chain couples TRBV10-3 to TRBJ2-1, with unresolved D. The CDR3 totals 14 residues. Germline CDR1 reads ENHRY; CDR2 reads SYGVKD. V was shortened by 1 base and J by 4 bases, with 8 bases between the two germline ends. CDR3 residues: CAISEFGDYNEQFF. As DNA, the CDR3 is TGTGCCATCAGTGAGTTTGGGGATTACAATGAGCAGTTCTTC.

This clone was seen a single time. The chain carries TRBV6-4 and TRBJ2-1; 13 nucleotides match TRBD2. J gave up 6 bases and V 3 bases, and 8 bases lay outside the gene matches. Germline V lookup: CDR1 MRHNA, CDR2 SNTAGT. The CDR3 has 17 amino acids. CDR3 region: CASSELAGGSVRNEQFF. CDR3 nucleotides: TGTGCCAGCAGTGAACTAGCGGGAGGGTCCGTACGCAATGAGCAGTTCTTC.

This chain connects TRBV7-9 to TRBJ2-5; 10 positions match TRBD1. V lost 8 bases and J lost 2; bases outside the gene matches: 8. CDR3 length: 15 amino acids. Per the germline V gene, CDR1 is SEHNR and CDR2 is FQNEAQ (reference sequence). The DNA for the CDR3 is TGTGCCAGCGAACCGGGGACAGGGGCGCAAGAGACCCAGTACTTC. Translation gives CASEPGTGAQETQYF. Full variable domain (remainder filled in from reference TRBV7-9 and TRBJ2-5): DTGVSQNPRHKITKRGQNVTFRCDPISEHNRLYWYRQTLGQGPEFLTYFQNEAQLEKSRLLSDRFSAERPKGSFSTLEIQRTEQGDSAMYLCASEPGTGAQETQYFGPGTRLLVL.

The V and J genes are TRBV19 and TRBJ2-3, with 9 bases aligning to TRBD2. V lost 1 base to trimming and J lost 5 bases; unmatched junction nucleotides: 7. CDR1 is LNHDA and CDR2 is SQIVND in the germline V gene (reference sequence). The CDR3 contains 16 residues. The CDR3 protein is CASSIGFLAGKDTQYF. The DNA for the CDR3 is TGTGCCAGTAGTATAGGGTTCCTAGCGGGAAAAGATACGCAGTATTTT.

The V call is TRBV7-2, the J call TRBJ2-7; D ambiguous. The CDR3 contains 15 residues. Germline V gene data show CDR1 as SGHTA and CDR2 as FQGNSA. V lost 3 bases to trimming and J lost 3 bases, with 15 bases between them. CDR3 sequence (DNA): TGTGCCAGCAGCTTGTACAAGGGCTTGGTCTACGAGCAGTACTTC. As protein: CASSLYKGLVYEQYF.